This is a list of T cell receptor beta chains from one sample in a study of blood T cells in healthy people across ages. TCRdb fed the 5' RACE reads into MiXCR, producing one record per CDR3 protein. The profile covers some 1.4 million distinct CDR3 sequences, with 40% to 50% appearing a single time and approximately 7.9% taken by the ten largest. Sequencing was carried out using blood. These receptors were obtained from a woman between 18 and 30 years old in good health. CDR3s include the opening cysteine and the closing phenylalanine or tryptophan. D genes are given only for firm matches. Clone sizes are given selectively: once, few, many, or a class where the clone is expanded.

CDR3nt	CDR3aa	abundance	j_gene	d_gene	v_gene
TGTGCCTGGAGTGGGGGAAGCTCCTACAATGAGCAGTTCTTC	CAWSGGSSYNEQFF	NA	TRBJ2-1	NA	TRBV30
TGCAGTGCTAGGGCTGGTGGGGTCCATGAGCAGTTCTTC	CSARAGGVHEQFF	NA	TRBJ2-1	NA	TRBV20-1
TGCGCCAGCAGCTTGCCAGGGACAGGGGATACTGAAGCTTTCTTT	CASSLPGTGDTEAFF	few	TRBJ1-1	TRBD1	TRBV5-1
TGTGCCAGCCGTCGTGCACAGGGGGACTCTGGGGCCAACGTCCTGACTTTC	CASRRAQGDSGANVLTF	few	TRBJ2-6	TRBD1	TRBV6-1
TGTGCCAGCAAAGGGAGAAGGACCTCCTACGAGCAGTACTTC	CASKGRRTSYEQYF	NA	TRBJ2-7	NA	TRBV6-5
TGTGCCAGCAGTTTTGGATGGAGTTCCTACGAGCAGTACTTC	CASSFGWSSYEQYF	few	TRBJ2-7	NA	TRBV27
TGTGCCAGCAGTATAGACAGGGGTAGTTACGAGCAGTACTTC	CASSIDRGSYEQYF	few	TRBJ2-7	TRBD1	TRBV27
TGTGCCAGCGGCGCGCTAGCCACCTACGAGCAGTACTTC	CASGALATYEQYF	NA	TRBJ2-7	NA	TRBV5-6
TGTGCCAGCAGCACTCCCAAAACAGGGGATGAGCAGTTCTTC	CASSTPKTGDEQFF	once	TRBJ2-1	TRBD1	TRBV5-6
TGTGCCAGCAGCCCCCAGGCGGGAGGTGGCTATGGCTACACCTTC	CASSPQAGGGYGYTF	NA	TRBJ1-2	NA	TRBV14
TGTGCCAGCAGTACTAGCGGGAGCCCCTGGAGTGAGCAGTTCTTC	CASSTSGSPWSEQFF	NA	TRBJ2-1	TRBD2	TRBV6-5
TGTGCCAGCAGCCCTACTAGCGTCTCCTACAATGAGCAGTTCTTC	CASSPTSVSYNEQFF	NA	TRBJ2-1	TRBD2	TRBV9
TGTGCCATCAGTGAGGCTAGTACAGGGCCAGATACGCGGTATTTT	CAISEASTGPDTRYF	NA	TRBJ2-3	NA	TRBV10-3
TGTGCCACCTCAGGGGCTAGGAACATTCAGTACTTC	CATSGARNIQYF	once	TRBJ2-4	NA	TRBV5-6
TGTGCCAGCAGCCAAGATGGACCAGCCTACGAGCAGTACTTC	CASSQDGPAYEQYF	NA	TRBJ2-7	NA	TRBV4-2
TGTGCCTGGAGTCCATCGCGGACTAGCGGACTCAATACGCAGTATTTT	CAWSPSRTSGLNTQYF	NA	TRBJ2-3	TRBD2	TRBV30
TGTGCCATCAGTGAGTTTGGAGAAAAACTGTTTTTT	CAISEFGEKLFF	NA	TRBJ1-4	NA	TRBV10-3
TGTGCCAGCAGCTTAACCGGGACAGGGTTGAACTATGGCTACACCTTC	CASSLTGTGLNYGYTF	NA	TRBJ1-2	TRBD1	TRBV28
TGTGCCAGCAGATACGGCCCCCAGTACCAAGAGACCCAGTACTTC	CASRYGPQYQETQYF	NA	TRBJ2-5	NA	TRBV7-2
TGTGCCAACAGGGATACAGCCGATGCCTCCTACGAGCAGTACTTC	CANRDTADASYEQYF	NA	TRBJ2-7	NA	TRBV2